Each of the 20 T cell receptor beta chains below was sequenced from the same sample in a study of neurological immune-mediated disorders. TCRdb redid the calling of the 5' RACE reads with MiXCR, one entry per CDR3 protein. The repertoire holds about 120,000 distinct CDR3 sequences, with roughly 3.2% as singletons. The specimen was PBMCs. Receptors were obtained from a woman aged 30 to 39 with multiple sclerosis.

This clonotype was counted ten times or more. The chain combines TRBV29-1 with TRBJ1-1, with D perhaps TRBD1 (5 bases). The germline V and J ends were trimmed by 4 bases and 8 bases, with 11 bases remaining between them. Per germline, CDR1 SQVTM and CDR2 ANQGSEA. The CDR3 contains 11 residues. This CDR3 reads CSVVGPGEAFF. The CDR3 nucleotides are TGCAGCGTTGTGGGGCCCGGGGAAGCTTTCTTT.

This clonotype was recorded at least ten times. The V gene is TRBV7-2, the J gene TRBJ1-1; 7 nucleotides agree with TRBD1. CDR3 size: 15 residues. Germline CDR1 SGHTA, CDR2 FQGNSA. Trimming removed 4 bases from V and 0 bases from J; junction bases left unmatched: 5. CDR3 nucleotide sequence: TGTGCCAGCAGCTACTCGGACAGGTTGAACACTGAAGCTTTCTTT. Its translation is CASSYSDRLNTEAFF. The variable domain in full, completed from reference TRBV7-2 and TRBJ1-1, reads GAGVSQSPSNKVTEKGKDVELRCDPISGHTALYWYRQSLGQGLEFLIYFQGNSAPDKSGLPSDRFSAERTGGSVSTLTIQRTQQEDSAVYLCASSYSDRLNTEAFFGQGTRLTVV.

This clonotype was seen many times. The rearrangement links TRBV20-1 to TRBJ2-5, with unresolved D. Germline V gene data show CDR1 as DFQATT and CDR2 as SNEGSKA (reference sequence). Trimming pared 0 bases from V and 7 bases from J, leaving 12 bases between. The CDR3 length is 13 residues. Here the CDR3 reads CSAREGSLGTQYF. CDR3 in DNA: TGCAGTGCTAGAGAGGGATCTCTGGGGACCCAGTACTTC.

This clonotype was seen repeatedly, ten times or more. The J gene is TRBJ2-1, the V gene TRBV7-2; D is ambiguous. Germline V gives CDR1 SGHTA, CDR2 FQGNSA. The V end was cut by 1 base, the J end by 7 bases, with 5 bases between. The CDR3 consists of 12 residues. The CDR3 region has the DNA TGTGCCAGCAGCTTAGTCAGGAATGAGCAGTTCTTC. Translating it yields CASSLVRNEQFF.

This clonotype was observed many times. The rearrangement joins TRBV7-9 to TRBJ2-7, with 10 bases matching TRBD1. This CDR3 has 15 amino acids. Germline V gene lookup returns CDR1 SEHNR and CDR2 FQNEAQ (reference sequence). The V segment lost 5 bases and the J segment 6 bases; nucleotides outside the gene matches: 10. The CDR3 DNA sequence: TGTGCCAGCAGCACTGGGACAGGGGTTGTTGTCGAGCAGTACTTC. Its protein product is CASSTGTGVVVEQYF.

This clonotype was counted at least ten times. The chain joins TRBV20-1 to TRBJ2-3; TRBD2 agrees at 11 bases. CDR3 length: 16 residues. Trimming at V came to 3 bases and at J to 1 base, leaving 6 bases not matched to a gene. The V gene's germline CDR1 is DFQATT and CDR2 SNEGSKA (reference sequence). The CDR3 sequence: CSARPSSGGRTDTQYF. The CDR3 DNA sequence: TGCAGTGCTAGGCCCTCTAGCGGGGGGCGCACAGATACGCAGTATTTT.

This clonotype was counted many times. The chain uses TRBV6-2 or TRBV6-3 and TRBJ2-3, with 7 bases lining up with TRBD2. Trimming at V came to 6 bases and at J to 4 bases, leaving 16 bases not matched to a gene. There are 17 residues in the CDR3. CDR1 is MNHEY and CDR2 is SVGEGT in the germline V gene. CDR3 protein: CASSLYKTTAGSDTQYF. The CDR3, as DNA: TGTGCCAGCAGCCTATATAAGACTACAGCGGGGTCAGATACGCAGTATTTT.

This clonotype was seen ten or more times. This sequence joins TRBV6-5 and TRBJ1-2; 7 nucleotides match TRBD1. V lost 5 bases to trimming and J lost 7 bases; unmatched junction nucleotides: 7. The CDR3 is 13 residues long. Germline CDR1 reads MNHEY; CDR2 reads SVGAGI. The CDR3 sequence: CASSPGTEGGYTF. CDR3 DNA: TGTGCCAGCAGTCCGGGGACAGAGGGTGGCTACACCTTC.

The table lists this clonotype with many counts. The V call is TRBV12-3 or TRBV12-4, the J call TRBJ2-3, with TRBD1 matching over 7 bases. V lost 5 bases to trimming and J lost 2 bases; unmatched junction nucleotides: 7. This CDR3 has 15 residues. Here the CDR3 reads CASSRPGTVTDTQYF. As DNA, the CDR3 is TGTGCCAGCAGTCGCCCCGGGACAGTCACAGATACGCAGTATTTT.

This clonotype was seen repeatedly, ten times or more. The genes are TRBV7-2 and TRBJ2-2; D gene unclear. The CDR3 has 15 amino acids. V was shortened by 5 bases and J by 1 base, with 11 bases between the two germline ends. CDR1 and CDR2 (germline): SGHTA, FQGNSA. CDR3 nucleotide sequence: TGTGCCAGCAGCCCCCGACTGGTGAACACCGGGGAGCTGTTTTTT. Amino acids: CASSPRLVNTGELFF.

CDR3 bases: TGTGCCTGGAGTGTACAGGTCGATTCCTACGAGCAGTACTTC. Its protein is CAWSVQVDSYEQYF. V usage is TRBV30 and J usage is TRBJ2-7; tentative D call: TRBD1 (5 bases). CDR1 is GTSNPN, CDR2 SVGIG, per germline (reference sequence). This CDR3 region has 14 residues. V was shortened by 0 bases and J by 1 base, with 10 bases between the two germline ends.

This clonotype was recorded at least ten times. This chain uses TRBV12-3 or TRBV12-4 with TRBJ1-5, with TRBD1 as a possible D gene (5 bases). CDR3 length equals 15 residues. The V end lost 5 bases, the J end lost 4 bases, and 15 bases lay between the germline ends. CDR3 DNA sequence: TGTGCCAGCAGTCCCCCCGGGGGGGGGAATCAGCCCCAGCATTTT. Residues: CASSPPGGGNQPQHF.

This clonotype was picked up many times. The chain carries TRBV5-1 and TRBJ2-7; D is unresolved. CDR1 and CDR2 (germline): SGHRS, YFSETQ. V was shortened by 1 base and J by 1 base, with 9 bases between the two germline ends. The CDR3 consists of 14 residues. The CDR3 nucleotides read TGCGCCAGCAGCTTGATGGTAGGGTCCTACGAGCAGTACTTC. The encoded protein is CASSLMVGSYEQYF.

This clonotype was counted many times. This sequence joins TRBV5-1 and TRBJ2-2, with D hard to call. Deletions cut 3 bases from V and 8 bases from J, with 11 bases between. The CDR3 is made up of 13 amino acids. Germline assignment: CDR1 SGHRS and CDR2 YFSETQ. CDR3 in amino acids: CASSSPEVGELFF. The CDR3 DNA follows: TGCGCCAGCAGCTCCCCAGAGGTAGGGGAGCTGTTTTTT.

This clonotype appeared many times. This rearrangement joins TRBV20-1 to TRBJ1-2; D is possibly TRBD1 (6 bases). The CDR3 length is 15 residues. Per the germline V gene, CDR1 is DFQATT and CDR2 is SNEGSKA (reference sequence). Trimming cost V 1 base and J 7 bases, with 19 bases left between them. CDR3 DNA sequence: TGCAGTGCTAGAGGGGCGGCGGACAGCTTCTCTGGCTACACCTTC. This gives the protein CSARGAADSFSGYTF.

This clonotype was seen at least ten times. This chain connects TRBV7-9 to TRBJ1-5, with 9 nucleotides matching TRBD1. The ends lost 5 bases at V and 5 bases at J; junction bases unmatched: 1. This CDR3 region has 13 residues. The germline CDR1 and CDR2 sequences are SEHNR and FQNEAQ (reference sequence). The CDR3 nucleotides are TGTGCCAGCAGCAGGACAGGGGATCAGCCCCAGCATTTT. Its protein is CASSRTGDQPQHF.

This clonotype has a count of ten or more. This CDR3 is CSASSGSSYEQYF. CDR3 sequence (DNA): TGCAGTGCTTCCAGCGGGAGCTCCTACGAGCAGTACTTC. The V gene is TRBV20-1, the J gene TRBJ2-7; 8 nucleotides align to TRBD2. Germline CDR1 and CDR2: DFQATT and SNEGSKA (reference sequence). The CDR3 contains 13 residues. V was pared by 5 bases and J by 0 bases, with 3 bases of the junction left unmatched.

This clonotype was recorded at least ten times. The rearrangement joins TRBV5-1 to TRBJ2-1; a possible D gene is TRBD1 (6 bases). V lost 7 bases and J lost 10, with 18 bases in between. Germline V CDR1 and CDR2: SGHRS, YFSETQ. The CDR3 has 13 amino acids. The CDR3: CASSIEGVGEQFF. CDR3 nucleotides: TGCGCCAGCTCCATCGAGGGGGTTGGGGAGCAGTTCTTC.

In the case of this clonotype: Because the CDR3 is missing its conserved closing phenylalanine or tryptophan, this is likely a read error. This chain links TRBV4-1 with TRBJ2-7; the D gene is possibly TRBD1 (5 bases). Germline V gene data show CDR1 as MGHRA and CDR2 as YSYEKL. V gave up 4 bases and J gave up 0 bases, with 19 bases separating them. CDR3 length: 17 residues. The CDR3 DNA follows: TGCGCCAGCAGCCCGGTCCTGGGGCGGTGTGTCTCCTACGAGCAGTACAAC. This sequence encodes CASSPVLGRCVSYEQYN.

This clonotype was found a few times. A much larger clone sits a single nucleotide away, making a read error possible. The CDR3 end shows no conserved phenylalanine or tryptophan, and so a read error is likely. This chain uses TRBV30 with TRBJ2-1; either TRBD1 or TRBD2 may supply D (5 bases each). Germline lookup yields CDR1 GTSNPN and CDR2 SVGIG (reference sequence). Trimming stripped 4 bases from V and 0 bases from J, with 7 bases between. This CDR3 has 13 amino acids. The CDR3 coding sequence is TGTGCCTGGACAGGGAGCTCCTACAATGAGCAGTTCTGC. Translating it yields CAWTGSSYNEQFC.